A single sample gave rise to the 17 T cell receptor beta chains below, sequenced in a study of OX40 agonist ivuxolimab in advanced cancers. The assay was immunoSEQ multiplex PCR, and TCRdb's table has in-frame clones only and misses some. The sample shows more than 60,000 clones, 80% to 90% of them seen only once. The material sequenced was CD4+ or CD8+ T cells sorted from blood, taken in a trial of the OX40 agonist ivuxolimab. Source of these receptors: an adult with an advanced solid tumor such as melanoma, head and neck, liver or kidney cancer.

The V call is TRBV10-3, the J call TRBJ2-7, with TRBD2 identical over 15 bases. This CDR3 is 16 amino acids long. V trimming: 3 bases; J trimming: 5 bases; junction bases outside the gene matches: 5. Looked up from germline, CDR1 is ENHRY and CDR2 is SYGVKD. This chain's CDR3 is CAISDEGLAGGDEQYF. The CDR3 nucleotides read TGTGCCATCAGTGATGAGGGACTAGCGGGGGGAGACGAGCAGTACTTC.

This clone is a singleton in its sample. This sequence joins TRBV29-1 and TRBJ2-3; 8 positions agree with TRBD1. With V trimmed by 4 bases and J by 3 bases, 9 bases remained unmatched. CDR1 SQVTM and CDR2 ANQGSEA come from the germline V gene. The CDR3 is 15 residues long. The CDR3, as DNA: TGCAGCGTTGCAGGGGGCTTAGATGGGACAGATACGCAGTATTTT. Amino acid sequence: CSVAGGLDGTDTQYF.

The chain recombines TRBV30 with TRBJ1-5, with D perhaps TRBD1 (5 bases). Trimming shortened V by 2 bases and J by 7 bases, and 18 bases separated the two germline ends. Germline assignment: CDR1 GTSNPN and CDR2 SVGIG (reference sequence). This CDR3 spans 15 amino acids. CDR3 residues: CAWSILQGPGQPQHF. The DNA for the CDR3 is TGTGCCTGGAGTATTCTTCAGGGCCCCGGCCAGCCCCAGCATTTT. Complete variable domain (other parts from reference TRBV30 and TRBJ1-5): SQTIHQWPATLVQPVGSPLSLECTVEGTSNPNLYWYRQAAGRGLQLLFYSVGIGQISSEVPQNLSASRPQDRQFILSSKKLLLSDSGFYLCAWSILQGPGQPQHFGDGTRLSIL.

The chain recombines TRBV28 with TRBJ2-5; D remains unclear. Per the germline V gene, CDR1 is MDHEN and CDR2 is SYDVKM. V lost 6 bases, J lost 2 bases, and 13 bases lay in between. There are 14 residues in the CDR3. CDR3 in amino acids: CASRPPIGQETQYF. CDR3 DNA: TGTGCCAGCAGGCCCCCAATCGGGCAAGAGACCCAGTACTTC.

The V and J genes are TRBV7-6 and TRBJ2-4; either TRBD1 or TRBD2 may supply D (7 bases each). V was clipped by 6 bases and J by 0 bases, with 18 bases between them. This CDR3 is 17 amino acids long. Per the germline V gene, CDR1 is SGHVS and CDR2 is FNYEAQ. The CDR3, as DNA: TGTGCCAGCAGTTCCGAAGGGAGGGGGCTAGCCAAAAACATTCAGTACTTC. This encodes CASSSEGRGLAKNIQYF.

V and J are TRBV27 and TRBJ1-1, with D possibly being TRBD1 (6 bases). CDR1 and CDR2 from the germline V gene are MNHEY and SMNVEV (reference sequence). V was trimmed by 3 bases and J by 3 bases, leaving 17 bases between them. The CDR3 is 16 residues long. As DNA, the CDR3 is TGTGCCAGCAGTTTGCCGGGAGTGGGGGCGGACACTGAAGCTTTCTTT. It encodes CASSLPGVGADTEAFF.

J is TRBJ2-1 and V is TRBV19; tentative D call: TRBD2 (6 bases). This CDR3 has 14 residues. Per germline, CDR1 LNHDA and CDR2 SQIVND (reference sequence). Trimming removed 7 bases at V and 0 bases at J, with 10 bases between. The CDR3 protein is CASNFGSSYNEQFF. CDR3 sequence (DNA): TGTGCCAGTAACTTCGGGAGCTCCTACAATGAGCAGTTCTTC.

The chain combines TRBV5-4 with TRBJ2-7; 10 bases match TRBD2. This CDR3 is 13 amino acids long. Germline V gene lookup returns CDR1 SGHNT and CDR2 YYREEE (reference sequence). Trimming at V came to 5 bases and at J to 6 bases, leaving 5 bases not matched to a gene. The CDR3 here is CASRASGSFEQYF. CDR3 in DNA: TGTGCCAGCAGGGCTAGCGGGAGTTTCGAGCAGTACTTC.

The count of this clone is one. The chain links TRBV19 to TRBJ2-7; no definite D call. Germline-derived CDR1 and CDR2 are LNHDA and SQIVND (reference sequence). The CDR3 spans 13 residues. V lost 4 bases, J lost 0 bases, and 7 bases lay in between. CDR3 coding DNA: TGTGCCAGTAGTACCCAGTCCTCCTACGAGCAGTACTTC. It codes for CASSTQSSYEQYF. The full variable domain, in which reference TRBV19 and TRBJ2-7 provide the parts outside the CDR3, is DGGITQSPKYLFRKEGQNVTLSCEQNLNHDAMYWYRQDPGQGLRLIYYSQIVNDFQKGDIAEGYSVSREKKESFPLTVTSAQKNPTAFYLCASSTQSSYEQYFGPGTRLTVT.

This chain connects TRBV4-2 to TRBJ1-1; the match to TRBD1 covers 11 bases. J was trimmed by 8 bases and V by 1 base; bases with no gene match: 6. Germline V gives CDR1 LGHNA, CDR2 YNFKEQ. The CDR3 spans 15 residues. As DNA, the CDR3 is TGTGCCAGCAGCCAAGTTGGACAGGGGGCTCAGGAAGCTTTCTTT. This encodes CASSQVGQGAQEAFF.

The CDR3 region is CASRAGGFTEAFF. CDR3 coding DNA: TGTGCCAGCAGGGCAGGGGGCTTCACTGAAGCTTTCTTT. The gene calls are TRBV11-2 and TRBJ1-1, with TRBD1 matching over 8 bases. CDR3 length: 13 residues. Germline V CDR1 and CDR2: SGHAT, FQNNGV. Trimming cost V 6 bases and J 4 bases; bases outside gene matches: 4.

The chain uses TRBV19 and TRBJ2-2, with D perhaps matching TRBD1 (5 bases). The CDR3 runs to 14 residues. Germline CDR1 reads LNHDA; CDR2 reads SQIVND (reference sequence). The ends were cut back, 5 bases at V and 0 bases at J, with 7 bases in the middle. The CDR3 loop is CASSGQANTGELFF. As DNA, the CDR3 is TGTGCCAGTAGTGGACAAGCGAACACCGGGGAGCTGTTTTTT.

The chain links TRBV11-2 to TRBJ2-1; D not resolved. Trimming removed 0 bases at V and 9 bases at J, with 9 bases between. CDR1 and CDR2 (germline): SGHAT, FQNNGV. The CDR3 is 13 amino acids. The CDR3 region has the DNA TGTGCCAGCAGCTTAGATCGGAGAGGTGAGCAGTTCTTC. This codes for CASSLDRRGEQFF. The whole variable domain, filled in from reference TRBV11-2 and TRBJ2-1, reads EAGVAQSPRYKIIEKRQSVAFWCNPISGHATLYWYQQILGQGPKLLIQFQNNGVVDDSQLPKDRFSAERLKGVDSTLKIQPAKLEDSAVYLCASSLDRRGEQFFGPGTRLTVL.

This rearrangement joins TRBV7-8 to TRBJ1-4; TRBD1 might be the D (5 bases). The germline V and J ends were trimmed by 1 base and 4 bases, with 10 bases remaining between them. The CDR3 covers 15 residues. Per germline, CDR1 SGHVS and CDR2 FQNEAQ. This CDR3 is CASSLDLGVNEKLFF. The CDR3 DNA reads TGTGCCAGCAGCTTAGACTTAGGGGTTAATGAAAAACTGTTTTTT.

CDR3 sequence: CASSSRTSTDTQYF. Written as DNA, the CDR3 is TGTGCCAGCAGTTCCAGGACTAGCACAGATACGCAGTATTTT. The rearrangement uses TRBV6-5 and TRBJ2-3, with D possibly matching TRBD2 (5 bases). CDR1 MNHEY and CDR2 SVGAGI come from the germline V gene. This CDR3 is 14 amino acids long. The germline V and J ends were trimmed by 4 bases and 0 bases, with 8 bases remaining between them.

This chain uses TRBV28 with TRBJ1-5; D possibly corresponds to TRBD1 (5 bases). There are 17 residues in the CDR3. CDR1 MDHEN and CDR2 SYDVKM come from the germline V gene. V gave up 4 bases and J gave up 0 bases, with 16 bases separating them. The CDR3 DNA reads TGTGCCAGCAGTTCACACGGGGCACCGTATAGCAATCAGCCCCAGCATTTT. This codes for CASSSHGAPYSNQPQHF.

The chain recombines TRBV7-2 with TRBJ2-5, with a tentative D call TRBD1 (5 bases). This CDR3 comprises 13 residues. Deletions cut 5 bases from V and 5 bases from J, with 12 bases between. Germline-derived CDR1 and CDR2 are SGHTA and FQGNSA. DNA of the CDR3: TGTGCCAGCAGCCCAGGGTCAAAGGAGACCCAGTACTTC. It encodes CASSPGSKETQYF.